Below are 15 T cell receptor beta chains sequenced from a single sample in a study of naive and memory T cell subsets. The beta constant-region primer was an equimolar mix of two oligonucleotides covering TRBC1 and TRBC2. The ligated cDNA underwent four PCR rounds using SP2 and nested alpha and beta constant-region primers. TCRdb re-called the UMI-ligation and nested PCR reads with MiXCR, one entry per CDR3 protein. The data contain 30,000 to 40,000 distinct CDR3 sequences, around 18% of them seen just once; the ten biggest clones take up about 3.6%. Material: effector memory CD4+ T cells from blood. Specified subset: effector memory, CD45RA- CD27-. The source of these receptors is a human donor in good health.

The V and J genes are TRBV12-3 or TRBV12-4 and TRBJ1-4; D is perhaps TRBD1 (6 bases). Trimming took 3 bases from V and 7 from J, leaving 15 bases between them. The length of the CDR3 is 15 residues. CDR3 amino acids: CASSFSGGLSEKLFF. DNA of the CDR3: TGTGCCAGCAGTTTCTCCGGGGGCCTTAGTGAAAAACTGTTTTTT.

The chain recombines TRBV2 with TRBJ2-1; no definite D call. Germline loops: CDR1 SNHLY, CDR2 FYNNEI. The CDR3 sequence is 14 residues long. V was pared by 2 bases and J by 5 bases, with 10 bases between. The DNA of the CDR3 is TGTGCCAGCAGTGAAACCTCGTTTAACAATGAGCAGTTCTTC. Amino acids: CASSETSFNNEQFF.

The chain employs TRBV6-6 and TRBJ2-7, with TRBD2 matching 8 bases. This CDR3 spans 20 amino acids. Germline-derived CDR1 and CDR2 are MNHNY and SVGAGI (reference sequence). Trimming took 6 bases from V and 6 from J; bases not matched to a gene: 28. The CDR3 loop is CASSRVISKGTGRAGSEQYF. DNA for the CDR3: TGTGCCAGCAGCCGAGTAATCAGCAAAGGGACCGGGAGGGCCGGTTCCGAGCAGTACTTC.

In its sample, this clonotype was seen many times. The rearrangement links TRBV20-1 to TRBJ2-7, with D perhaps given as TRBD1 or TRBD2 (5 bases each). The CDR3 contains 14 residues. V lost 0 bases and J lost 1, with 10 bases in between. Germline lookup yields CDR1 DFQATT and CDR2 SNEGSKA (reference sequence). CDR3 nucleotides: TGCAGTGCTAGAGATCTGGGACCATCCTACGAGCAGTACTTC. Its translation is CSARDLGPSYEQYF.

There are a few counts of this clonotype. The chain joins TRBV7-8 to TRBJ1-5, with D hard to call. V was cut by 1 base and J by 4 bases, with 8 bases left in between. Germline values: CDR1 SGHVS, CDR2 FQNEAQ. The CDR3 is made up of 14 amino acids. The CDR3 DNA reads as TGTGCCAGCAGCTTAGTCATGCGGAATCAGCCCCAGCATTTT. Its protein is CASSLVMRNQPQHF.

The chain combines TRBV3-1 with TRBJ2-5; D may match TRBD1 or TRBD2 (5 bases each). Germline V gene lookup returns CDR1 LGHDT and CDR2 YNNKEL (reference sequence). The CDR3 length is 15 residues. V was pared by 0 bases and J by 5 bases, with 13 bases between. The CDR3 DNA is TGTGCCAGCAGCCAAGACTTTTACAGGAGGGAGACCCAGTACTTC. Amino acids: CASSQDFYRRETQYF.

This clonotype came up a few times. This chain links TRBV7-2 with TRBJ1-5; maybe TRBD1 (5 bases). From germline, CDR1 is SGHTA and CDR2 FQGNSA. Between the trimmed V and J ends, which lost 2 bases and 1 base, there was a span of 12 bases. This CDR3 comprises 16 residues. The CDR3 loop reads CASSLSGARSNQPQHF. CDR3 DNA: TGTGCCAGCAGCTTATCTGGGGCGCGAAGCAATCAGCCCCAGCATTTT.

This clonotype was seen ten or more times. The CDR3 coding sequence is TGTGCCAGCAGCCAATCCGGGGGTAATCAGCCCCAGCATTTT. Amino acids: CASSQSGGNQPQHF. This chain joins TRBV7-2 and TRBJ1-5, with D perhaps matching TRBD1 (5 bases). The CDR3 sequence is 14 residues long. Germline V gene lookup returns CDR1 SGHTA and CDR2 FQGNSA. V shed 5 bases and J shed 4 bases, with 12 bases lying between them.

This clonotype was picked up one time. This rearrangement joins TRBV27 to TRBJ2-5; 7 bases agree with TRBD2. Germline trimming cut 5 bases from V and 3 bases from J; bases unmatched to any gene: 15. There are 17 residues in the CDR3. CDR1 is MNHEY and CDR2 is SMNVEV in the germline V gene (reference sequence). CDR3 sequence reads: CASSRLTSDRSKETQYF. The CDR3 DNA reads as TGTGCCAGCAGTCGACTTACTAGCGACCGTTCGAAAGAGACCCAGTACTTC.

Relative to its sample, this clonotype is medium-sized. The chain has TRBV25-1 and TRBJ1-5, with TRBD1 as a possible D gene (5 bases). V was cut by 6 bases and J by 2 bases, with 11 bases left in between. Per the germline V gene, CDR1 is MGHDK and CDR2 is SYGVNS. This CDR3 spans 14 amino acids. The CDR3: CASRGVGRNQPQHF. The CDR3 DNA reads as TGTGCCAGCAGAGGAGTGGGGCGCAATCAGCCCCAGCATTTT.

The chain uses TRBV11-2 and TRBJ2-2; D gene uncertain. Germline assignment: CDR1 SGHAT and CDR2 FQNNGV. The length of the CDR3 is 15 residues. Deletions cut 3 bases from V and 5 bases from J, with 13 bases between. DNA of the CDR3: TGTGCCAGCAGCTTGAAAAGTATTCTGACCGGGGAGCTGTTTTTT. This gives the protein CASSLKSILTGELFF.

This clonotype appeared many times. The J gene is TRBJ2-7, the V gene TRBV3-1; 7 bases align to TRBD1. Germline values: CDR1 LGHDT, CDR2 YNNKEL (reference sequence). This CDR3 region has 17 residues. Unmatched junction bases numbered 9, after V lost 1 base and J lost 0 bases. The CDR3 nucleotides are TGTGCCAGCAGCCAAGCCAGGATCCGGGACAGCTCCTACGAGCAGTACTTC. This encodes CASSQARIRDSSYEQYF.

In its sample, this clonotype was seen a few times. The genes are TRBV6-2 or TRBV6-3 and TRBJ1-1, with a weak D call TRBD1 (5 bases). The CDR3 loop spans 14 amino acids. V lost 2 bases and J 3 bases, leaving 10 bases between the germline ends. Per the germline V gene, CDR1 is MNHEY and CDR2 is SVGEGT. The CDR3: CASSYGTDHTEAFF. The CDR3 DNA reads as TGTGCCAGCAGTTACGGGACGGACCACACTGAAGCTTTCTTT.

This clonotype came up many times. The gene calls are TRBV20-1 and TRBJ2-2; D ambiguous. From germline, CDR1 is DFQATT and CDR2 SNEGSKA (reference sequence). CDR3 size: 14 residues. The ends were cut back, 5 bases at V and 4 bases at J, with 14 bases in the middle. This CDR3 reads CSAPRSHGTGELFF. CDR3 nucleotides: TGCAGTGCTCCGCGATCCCACGGCACCGGGGAGCTGTTTTTT.

This clonotype was found many times. This sequence joins TRBV10-3 and TRBJ2-1, with 14 positions matching TRBD2. Trimming took 6 bases from V and 1 from J; bases not matched to a gene: 20. The CDR3 contains 22 residues. Germline lookup yields CDR1 ENHRY and CDR2 SYGVKD. The CDR3 DNA follows: TGTGCCATCAGCTTCCCGAGGAGGGGGCTTGGGACTAGCGGGAGTTCCTACAATGAGCAGTTCTTC. Translating it yields CAISFPRRGLGTSGSSYNEQFF.